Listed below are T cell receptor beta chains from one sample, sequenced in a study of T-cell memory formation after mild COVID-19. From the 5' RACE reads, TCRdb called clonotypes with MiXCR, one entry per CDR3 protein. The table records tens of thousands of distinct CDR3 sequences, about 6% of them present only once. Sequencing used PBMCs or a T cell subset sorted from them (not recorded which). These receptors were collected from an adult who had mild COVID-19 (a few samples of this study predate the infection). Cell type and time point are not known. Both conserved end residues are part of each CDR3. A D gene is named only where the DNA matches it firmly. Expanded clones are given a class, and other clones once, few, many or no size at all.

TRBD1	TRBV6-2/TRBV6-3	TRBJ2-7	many	TGTGCCAGCAGTTACACACAGGGGATCTACGAGCAGTACTTC	CASSYTQGIYEQYF
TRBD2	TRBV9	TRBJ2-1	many	TGTGCCAGCAGCGCCGGACTCATGGGACTAGGAGAGCAGTTCTTC	CASSAGLMGLGEQFF
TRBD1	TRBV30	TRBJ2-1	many	TGTGCCTGGAGAGGGACAGTTTACAATGAGCAGTTCTTC	CAWRGTVYNEQFF
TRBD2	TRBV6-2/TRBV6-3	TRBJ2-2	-	TGTGCCAGCAGCTTCCTAGCGGGAGACACCGGGGAGCTGTTTTTT	CASSFLAGDTGELFF
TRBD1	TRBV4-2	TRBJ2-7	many	TGTGCCAGCAGCCAGGCCAACCTAGGGGGCTTGGGCGAGCAGTACTTC	CASSQANLGGLGEQYF
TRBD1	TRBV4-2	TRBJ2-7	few	TGTGCCAGCAGCCAAGCTGCCCGGGACAGGGCCTACGAGCAGTACTTC	CASSQAARDRAYEQYF
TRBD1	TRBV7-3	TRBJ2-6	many	TGTGCCAGCAGCTCCGGGACAGGGACCTCTGGGGCCAACGTCCTGACTTTC	CASSSGTGTSGANVLTF
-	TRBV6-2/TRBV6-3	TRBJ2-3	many	TGTGCCACGCGAAACTCGGAGAGCACAGATACGCAGTATTTT	CATRNSESTDTQYF
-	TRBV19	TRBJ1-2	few	TGTGCCAGTAGGAGAGGGGCCGACCCCTTGGGCTACACCTTC	CASRRGADPLGYTF
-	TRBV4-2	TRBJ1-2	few	TGTGCCAGCAGCCAGGAACCCGGGACGTCTAACTATGGCTACACCTTC	CASSQEPGTSNYGYTF
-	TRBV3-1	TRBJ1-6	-	TGTGCCAGCAGGGCCGGGACACAGACGTCACCCCTCCACTTT	CASRAGTQTSPLHF
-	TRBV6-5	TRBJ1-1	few	TGTGCCAGCAGTTACGGACGGCGGGAGAACACTGAAGCTTTCTTT	CASSYGRRENTEAFF
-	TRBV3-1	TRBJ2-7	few	TGTGCCAGCACCCAAACTGGGAGGAGCTCCTACGAGCAGTACTTC	CASTQTGRSSYEQYF
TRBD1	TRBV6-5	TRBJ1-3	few	TGTGCCAGCAGTTCAGGACAGGAGCGGTACTCTGGAAACACCATATATTTT	CASSSGQERYSGNTIYF
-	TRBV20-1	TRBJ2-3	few	TGCAGTGCTAGGGACCAGTCGTTACCCACAGATACGCAGTATTTT	CSARDQSLPTDTQYF
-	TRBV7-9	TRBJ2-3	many	TGTGCCAGCAGCTCCCTACGGTTAACAGATACGCAGTATTTT	CASSSLRLTDTQYF
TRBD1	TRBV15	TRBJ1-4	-	TGTGCCACCAGCAGACTTACAGGGGGTGGTAATGAAAAACTGTTTTTT	CATSRLTGGGNEKLFF
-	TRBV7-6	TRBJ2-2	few	TGTGCCAGCAGCTTAGCTTACAGAATGACCGGGGAGCTGTTTTTT	CASSLAYRMTGELFF
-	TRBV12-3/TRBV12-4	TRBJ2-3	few	TGTGCCAGCAGTACCCCCCTTGGGGTTGGGAGCACAGATACGCAGTATTTT	CASSTPLGVGSTDTQYF
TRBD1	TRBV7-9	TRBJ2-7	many	TGTGCCAGCAGCTTAGGGACAGGCCCCAATTCCGAGCAGTACTTC	CASSLGTGPNSEQYF
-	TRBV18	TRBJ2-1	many	TGTGCCAGCTCACCACGGGGACCGACCTACTACAATGAGCAGTTCTTC	CASSPRGPTYYNEQFF
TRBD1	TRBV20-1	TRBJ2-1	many	TGCAGTGCTAGTCCGGGGACAGGGCACAATGAGCAGTTCTTC	CSASPGTGHNEQFF
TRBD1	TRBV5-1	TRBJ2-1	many	TGCGCCAGCAGCTTGTGGACAGGGGTTGGCGAGCAGTTCTTC	CASSLWTGVGEQFF
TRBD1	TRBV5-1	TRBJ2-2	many	TGCGCCAGCAGCTTGACAGGGGCGATGAACACCGGGGAGCTGTTTTTT	CASSLTGAMNTGELFF
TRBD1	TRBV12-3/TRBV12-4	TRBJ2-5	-	TGTGCCAGCAGTTTAGGGGGGACAGATCAGGAGACCCAGTACTTC	CASSLGGTDQETQYF
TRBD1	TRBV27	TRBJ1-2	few	TGTGCCAGCAGTTTTGAAGCCGGGACAGGGTTCGGTGGCTACACCTTC	CASSFEAGTGFGGYTF
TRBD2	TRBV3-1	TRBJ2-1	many	TGTGCCAGCAGCCAAGATTACCAGAGCGGGAGGAAATATGTTGAGCAGTTCTTC	CASSQDYQSGRKYVEQFF
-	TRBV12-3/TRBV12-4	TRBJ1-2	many	TGTGCCAGCAGTTTAGTTGGGGTTGGCTACACCTTC	CASSLVGVGYTF
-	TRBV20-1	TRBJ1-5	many	TGCAGTCTACTACAGGGAAGTGGGGGTCATCAGCCCCAGCATTTT	CSLLQGSGGHQPQHF
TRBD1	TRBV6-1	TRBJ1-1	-	TGTGCCAGCCGGGACAGGTTGAACACTGAAGCTTTCTTT	CASRDRLNTEAFF
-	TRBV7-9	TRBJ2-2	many	TGTGCCAGCAGCGGCTACTGGGGGGAGCTGAACACCGGGGAGCTGTTTTTT	CASSGYWGELNTGELFF
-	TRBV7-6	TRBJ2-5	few	TGTGCCAGCAGCTTAAGTGTTGAGACCCAGTACTTC	CASSLSVETQYF
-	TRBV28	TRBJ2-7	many	TGTGCCAGTAGAGCCACAGGGATTACCTACGAGCAGTACTTC	CASRATGITYEQYF
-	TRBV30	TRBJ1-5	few	TGTGCCGGTTCTCCGCAGGGAGGGAATCAGCCCCAGCATTTT	CAGSPQGGNQPQHF
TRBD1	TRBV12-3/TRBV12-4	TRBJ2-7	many	TGTGCCAGCAGTTGGCAGGGGGGACAGGCTACCTACGAGCAGTACTTC	CASSWQGGQATYEQYF
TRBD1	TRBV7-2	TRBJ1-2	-	TGTGCCAGCAGCCCCGGGACAGGGCGCTACACCTTC	CASSPGTGRYTF
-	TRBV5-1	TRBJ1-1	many	TGCGCCAGCAAGGGGGACCCAAACACTGAAGCTTTCTTT	CASKGDPNTEAFF
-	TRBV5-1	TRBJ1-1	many	TGCGCCAGCAGAGCGCAGGGCGTGAACACTGAAGCTTTCTTT	CASRAQGVNTEAFF
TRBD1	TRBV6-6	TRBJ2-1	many	TGTGCCAGCAGATCTGCGGGGACAGGGGGGAATGAGCAGTTCTTC	CASRSAGTGGNEQFF
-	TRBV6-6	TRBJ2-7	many	TGTGCCAGCAGTTACTCTCTCCAGGGATCCCACGAGCAGTACTTC	CASSYSLQGSHEQYF
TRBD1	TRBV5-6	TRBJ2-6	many	TGTGCCAGCAGCTTGCGGACAGGGATCCCCTCTGGGGCCAACGTCCTGACTTTC	CASSLRTGIPSGANVLTF
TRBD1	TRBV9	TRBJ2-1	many	TGTGCCAGCAGCGCCCGCGACAGGGGTCTACAATATGAGCAGTTCTTC	CASSARDRGLQYEQFF
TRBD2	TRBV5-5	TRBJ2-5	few	TGTGCCAGCAGTTCAGGACTAGTCCAAGAGACCCAGTACTTC	CASSSGLVQETQYF
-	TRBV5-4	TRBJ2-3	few	TGTGCCAGCAGCTTGGGCGGAACAACTAGCACAGATACGCAGTATTTT	CASSLGGTTSTDTQYF
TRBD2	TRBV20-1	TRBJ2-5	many	TGCAGTGCTAGTCGCGGGAGGCCCCAAGAGACCCAGTACTTC	CSASRGRPQETQYF
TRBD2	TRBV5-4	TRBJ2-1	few	TGTGCCAGCAGCTTGTTAGCGGGGGAACCGTACAATGAGCAGTTCTTC	CASSLLAGEPYNEQFF
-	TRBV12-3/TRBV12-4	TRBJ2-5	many	TGTGCCAGCAGTCTCCGGGACACCGGGGGGACCCAGTACTTC	CASSLRDTGGTQYF
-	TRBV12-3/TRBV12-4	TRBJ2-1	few	TGTGCCAGCAGTATCTCTAGGGGAAACAATGAGCAGTTCTTC	CASSISRGNNEQFF